Reported below is one T cell receptor (beta chain). CDR1 and CDR2 from the germline V gene are MDHEN and SYDVKM. The CDR3 has 14 amino acids. V trimming: 5 bases; J trimming: 7 bases; junction bases outside the gene matches: 5. Seattle-derived patients entered the study during active infection and were followed longitudinally. The sample comes from a study of blood T cell repertoires in COVID-19. Study-wide background: Acute and convalescent COVID-19 specimens originated in the United States, Italy and Spain.

In the authors' workflow: Scientists estimated how many nucleated cells there were by amplifying reference gene primers. Method: immunoSEQ multiplex PCR; TCRdb's copy keeps in-frame clones and lacks some. V and J calls and clone size are copied from that table; D and trimming were computed from the DNA. The sample carries hundreds of thousands of clones, 88% recorded once. This sequence originates from a woman aged 25 to 39 with COVID-19, enrolled during active disease. Sequencing was performed on peripheral blood. The chain joins TRBV28 to TRBJ1-6, with 7 bases fitting TRBD1. The CDR3 protein is CASSSPGQNSPLHF. The CDR3 nucleotides are TGTGCCAGCAGTAGTCCGGGACAGAATTCACCCCTCCACTTT.